This TCR beta chain derives from a study of cytomegalovirus exposure and HLA in healthy donors. 13 Jbeta primers and 60 Vbeta primers were used for the PCR. Assay: immunoSEQ multiplex PCR; the TCRdb copy retains only in-frame clones and omits some. The repertoire holds 210,000 or so clones, with just under 85% as singletons. V lost 4 bases and J lost 5, with 14 bases in between. In germline, CDR1 is LGHNA, CDR2 YSLEER. This CDR3 comprises 14 residues. Material for sequencing was PBMCs. The chain links TRBV4-3 to TRBJ1-2; D possibly corresponds to TRBD1 (5 bases). The TCR was taken from a woman aged 40 to 50 in good health and CMV-seronegative. CDR3 loop: CASSLAGGYYGYTF. The CDR3 DNA follows: TGCGCCAGCAGCCTGGCGGGGGGGTATTATGGCTACACCTTC.